The 30 T cell receptor beta chains reported below all come from one sample, sequenced in a study of shared clonotypes between healthy human individuals. Generated by immunoSEQ multiplex PCR, the TCRdb table keeps only in-frame clones and is missing some. The sample has about 1.1 million clones; roughly 77% are singletons. Sequenced material: memory CD4+ T cells from PBMCs. As for subset: CD45RA-negative fraction. Receptors were obtained from a man between 18 and 35 years old in good health. Some clones in this sample may be carry-over from other donors' samples.

This clone showed up just once. This chain links TRBV5-1 with TRBJ2-7; 8 bases align to TRBD2. CDR1 is SGHRS, CDR2 YFSETQ, per germline. The CDR3 loop spans 14 amino acids. With V trimmed by 4 bases and J by 5 bases, 8 bases remained unmatched. The CDR3 region has the DNA TGCGCCAGCAGCGTAGTAGCGGGGCGCGACGAGCAGTACTTC. It codes for CASSVVAGRDEQYF.

The J gene is TRBJ2-2, the V gene TRBV29-1; 12 bases line up with TRBD1. The junction had 12 bases not matched to a gene; V was cut back by 6 bases and J by 4 bases. The length of the CDR3 is 17 residues. Germline-derived CDR1 and CDR2 are SQVTM and ANQGSEA. The CDR3 coding sequence is TGCAGCGTCACGGGGAAATCGGGACAGGGGGCCACCGGGGAGCTGTTTTTT. This sequence encodes CSVTGKSGQGATGELFF.

This clone was observed a single time. The chain recombines TRBV28 with TRBJ1-2, with D unresolved. V lost 5 bases and J lost 6, with 13 bases in between. The CDR3 covers 13 residues. Germline CDR1 MDHEN, CDR2 SYDVKM. CDR3 residues: CASSAPRKDGYTF. The CDR3 DNA is TGTGCCAGCAGTGCTCCAAGGAAGGATGGCTACACCTTC.

The chain recombines TRBV28 with TRBJ1-2; unclear D gene. The V gene's germline CDR1 is MDHEN and CDR2 SYDVKM. CDR3 length equals 14 residues. V was pared by 6 bases and J by 2 bases, with 13 bases between. Here the CDR3 reads CASSSTTSNYGYTF. In DNA form, the CDR3 reads TGTGCCAGCAGCTCCACAACGTCCAACTATGGCTACACCTTC.

V and J are TRBV19 and TRBJ1-5, with 8 bases lining up with TRBD1. J was trimmed by 9 bases and V by 5 bases; bases with no gene match: 6. Germline V gene lookup returns CDR1 LNHDA and CDR2 SQIVND (reference sequence). The CDR3 spans 13 residues. The CDR3 sequence: CASSADRDAPQHF. CDR3 nucleotides: TGTGCCAGTAGTGCGGACAGGGATGCGCCCCAGCATTTT.

To note about this clone: A junction end diverges from the germline sequence, so it may reflect a read error. Other nucleotide sequences in the sample specify the same CDR3. The CDR3 region has the DNA TGTGCCAGCTCACCACCTTCGGGTTCTGGCCCTGGAAATACCATATATTTT. The encoded protein is CASSPPSGSGPGNTIYF. The chain has TRBV18 and TRBJ1-3; D unresolved. The CDR3 is 17 amino acids. In germline, CDR1 is KGHSH, CDR2 LQKENI.

This clone was seen only once. This chain links TRBV2 with TRBJ2-7; D uncertain. The CDR3 has 14 residues. Germline assignment: CDR1 SNHLY and CDR2 FYNNEI. Trimming cost V 6 bases and J 6 bases, with 18 bases left between them. CDR3 nucleotide sequence: TGTGCCAGCAGGACTCGGGCCAGTAACCGCGAGCAGTACTTC. This encodes CASRTRASNREQYF.

This clone has ten or more counts. This chain links TRBV10-1 with TRBJ2-5, with a tentative D call TRBD2 (5 bases). From germline, CDR1 is WNHNN and CDR2 SYGVQD (reference sequence). V was cut by 0 bases and J by 7 bases, with 9 bases left in between. The CDR3 is 13 amino acids. CDR3 in DNA: TGCGCCAGCAGTGAGTCCGGCGGAGGGACCCAGTACTTC. Its protein product is CASSESGGGTQYF.

Concerning this clone itself: Other nucleotide sequences in the sample specify the same CDR3. This rearrangement joins TRBV11-2 to TRBJ1-5, with D possibly being TRBD1 (6 bases). Germline V gene sequence: CDR1 SGHAT, CDR2 FQNNGV. This CDR3 region has 13 residues. V was cut by 6 bases and J by 3 bases, with 9 bases left in between. The CDR3 loop is CASSSGANQPQHF. The CDR3 DNA sequence: TGTGCCAGCAGTTCAGGGGCCAATCAGCCCCAGCATTTT.

This clone has only one observation. V is TRBV5-8 and J is TRBJ1-5; 7 positions match TRBD1. The V gene end was trimmed by 0 bases and the J gene end by 7 bases; junction bases not matched to a gene: 10. The CDR3 is 16 amino acids. CDR1 is SGHTS, CDR2 YDEGEE, per germline. In DNA form, the CDR3 reads TGTGCCAGCAGCTTGGGGGGACAGTCAGGATTACAGCCCCAGCATTTT. Protein: CASSLGGQSGLQPQHF.

J is TRBJ2-7 and V is TRBV5-1, with 9 bases aligning to TRBD1. Germline lookup yields CDR1 SGHRS and CDR2 YFSETQ. The V gene end was trimmed by 4 bases and the J gene end by 6 bases; junction bases not matched to a gene: 8. The CDR3 spans 14 residues. CDR3 amino acids: CASSPGDREGEQYF. The CDR3 DNA reads as TGCGCCAGCAGCCCGGGGGACAGGGAAGGCGAGCAGTACTTC.

V gene TRBV2 combines with J gene TRBJ2-2, with no clear D. CDR3 size: 13 residues. Trimming took 6 bases from V and 4 from J, leaving 9 bases between them. Germline lookup yields CDR1 SNHLY and CDR2 FYNNEI. This chain's CDR3 is CASSAQATGELFF. In DNA, the CDR3 is TGTGCCAGCAGCGCTCAGGCCACCGGGGAGCTGTTTTTT.

The chain has TRBV5-1 and TRBJ2-2, with D hard to call. V lost 4 bases, J lost 0 bases, and 7 bases lay in between. Germline V lookup: CDR1 SGHRS, CDR2 YFSETQ. This CDR3 has 14 amino acids. CDR3 coding DNA: TGCGCCAGCAGCCTATACGCGAACACCGGGGAGCTGTTTTTT. It is translated as CASSLYANTGELFF. The whole variable domain, remainder taken from reference TRBV5-1 and TRBJ2-2, is KAGVTQTPRYLIKTRGQQVTLSCSPISGHRSVSWYQQTPGQGLQFLFEYFSETQRNKGNFPGRFSGRQFSNSRSEMNVSTLELGDSALYLCASSLYANTGELFFGEGSRLTVL.

The CDR3 sequence: CASSYSPRRDNGYTF. The CDR3 DNA sequence: TGTGCCAGCAGTTACTCCCCCCGCAGGGACAATGGCTACACCTTC. J is TRBJ1-2 and V is TRBV6-5, with D possibly matching TRBD1 (6 bases). The V end lost 0 bases, the J end lost 6 bases, and 14 bases lay between the germline ends. CDR1 MNHEY and CDR2 SVGAGI come from the germline V gene. The CDR3 is 15 amino acids.

The chain carries TRBV2 and TRBJ1-1; D gene uncertain. Germline CDR1 is SNHLY and CDR2 is FYNNEI. The V and J ends lost 7 bases and 3 bases respectively, with 12 bases between them. CDR3 length equals 13 residues. The CDR3: CASTPMGYTEAFF. CDR3 nucleotides: TGTGCCAGCACTCCGATGGGCTACACTGAAGCTTTCTTT.

The rearrangement links TRBV28 to TRBJ1-2, with D possibly TRBD1 on 5 matching bases. Germline-derived CDR1 and CDR2 are MDHEN and SYDVKM. V lost 5 bases, J lost 11 bases, and 24 bases lay in between. This CDR3 contains 15 residues. CDR3 DNA: TGTGCCAGCAGTCCGACGACAGAGGGTATAGGGCCTTACACCTTC. Protein: CASSPTTEGIGPYTF.

This clone was recorded only once. This chain joins TRBV4-1 and TRBJ2-3, with 7 bases aligning to TRBD2. CDR3 length: 18 residues. V lost 3 bases, J lost 0 bases, and 12 bases stayed unmatched. Germline-derived CDR1 and CDR2 are MGHRA and YSYEKL. As DNA, the CDR3 is TGCGCCAGCAGCCAGGGTTTCATAGCGCGGGGGAGCACAGATACGCAGTATTTT. Translation gives CASSQGFIARGSTDTQYF.

The chain couples TRBV28 to TRBJ2-3; 9 positions agree with TRBD1. This CDR3 contains 15 residues. V was clipped by 8 bases and J by 5 bases; unmatched bases: 11. The germline gives CDR1 MDHEN, CDR2 SYDVKM. For the CDR3, the DNA is TGTGCCAGCCTTCTGAGACAGGGGGGTAGAGATACGCAGTATTTT. Its protein is CASLLRQGGRDTQYF.

The chain has TRBV5-1 and TRBJ1-4; D gene unclear. Germline CDR1 and CDR2: SGHRS and YFSETQ. Trimming cost V 2 bases and J 7 bases, with 12 bases left between them. CDR3 length: 14 residues. The CDR3 nucleotides are TGCGCCAGCAGCTTAGTAAGTTCCACTGAAAAACTGTTTTTT. Its translation is CASSLVSSTEKLFF.

This clone turned up a few times. The chain has TRBV5-4 and TRBJ2-7; D remains ambiguous. Germline values: CDR1 SGHNT, CDR2 YYREEE (reference sequence). The ends were cut back, 4 bases at V and 2 bases at J, with 13 bases in the middle. The CDR3 has 14 amino acids. The CDR3 coding sequence is TGTGCCAGCAGCGCGGACGGGTGGACCTACGAGCAGTACTTC. This sequence encodes CASSADGWTYEQYF.

About this clone itself: The sample contains more than one DNA sequence encoding this CDR3. This chain joins TRBV4-2 and TRBJ1-5; D call uncertain. Germline V gene lookup returns CDR1 LGHNA and CDR2 YNFKEQ. The CDR3 is made up of 16 amino acids. The V end lost 0 bases, the J end lost 0 bases, and 9 bases lay between the germline ends. For the CDR3, the DNA is TGTGCCAGCAGCCAAGATTTAGGATATAGCAATCAGCCCCAGCATTTT. Amino acids: CASSQDLGYSNQPQHF.

The chain recombines TRBV28 with TRBJ1-2, with D perhaps TRBD1 (5 bases). The CDR3 is 14 residues long. Germline V gene data show CDR1 as MDHEN and CDR2 as SYDVKM. V shed 7 bases and J shed 3 bases, with 15 bases lying between them. In DNA form, the CDR3 reads TGTGCCAGCACCCGGGGCCAGGGTGACTATGGCTACACCTTC. Protein: CASTRGQGDYGYTF.

With regard to this clone: Sequence at one end of the junction differs from germline and may be a read error. The J gene is TRBJ2-3, the V gene TRBV29-1, with 8 positions matching TRBD2. Looked up from germline, CDR1 is SQVTM and CDR2 is ANQGSEA. This CDR3 is built from 12 residues. The CDR3 protein is CGVREAGDTQYF. The CDR3 DNA reads TGCGGCGTGCGGGAGGCGGGGGATACGCAGTATTTT.

This sequence joins TRBV7-2 and TRBJ1-3; D gene uncertain. The ends were cut back, 4 bases at V and 1 base at J, with 5 bases in the middle. Germline assignment: CDR1 SGHTA and CDR2 FQGNSA. CDR3 length: 13 amino acids. CDR3 amino acids: CASSWGSGNTIYF. The CDR3, as DNA: TGTGCCAGCAGCTGGGGTTCTGGAAACACCATATATTTT. Looking up the rest from reference TRBV7-2 and TRBJ1-3 gives the full variable domain: GAGVSQSPSNKVTEKGKDVELRCDPISGHTALYWYRQSLGQGLEFLIYFQGNSAPDKSGLPSDRFSAERTGGSVSTLTIQRTQQEDSAVYLCASSWGSGNTIYFGEGSWLTVV.

The gene calls are TRBV5-1 and TRBJ1-2; 10 nucleotides align to TRBD1. CDR3 length equals 14 residues. The J segment lost 5 bases and the V segment lost 4 bases, leaving 5 bases of the junction unmatched. CDR1 is SGHRS and CDR2 is YFSETQ in the germline V gene. In DNA form, the CDR3 reads TGCGCCAGCAGCGCGGGACAGGGGCGATATGGCTACACCTTC. The encoded protein is CASSAGQGRYGYTF. The full variable domain, its missing parts supplied by reference TRBV5-1 and TRBJ1-2, is KAGVTQTPRYLIKTRGQQVTLSCSPISGHRSVSWYQQTPGQGLQFLFEYFSETQRNKGNFPGRFSGRQFSNSRSEMNVSTLELGDSALYLCASSAGQGRYGYTFGSGTRLTVV.

The chain couples TRBV27 to TRBJ2-4; TRBD1 matches 8 bases. Looked up from germline, CDR1 is MNHEY and CDR2 is SMNVEV (reference sequence). J was trimmed by 4 bases and V by 4 bases; bases with no gene match: 3. This CDR3 comprises 14 residues. In nucleotides, the CDR3 is TGTGCCAGCAGTTCTTGGACAGGGAAAAACATTCAGTACTTC. Residues: CASSSWTGKNIQYF.

The chain recombines TRBV7-9 with TRBJ2-7; D is unclear. Germline V CDR1 and CDR2: SEHNR, FQNEAQ (reference sequence). The CDR3 length is 11 residues. The ends were cut back, 5 bases at V and 7 bases at J, with 9 bases in the middle. CDR3 DNA: TGTGCCAGCAGCCAAGCTACGGAGCAGTACTTC. Translation gives CASSQATEQYF.

The DNA of the CDR3 is TGCGCCAGCAGCTTCGGGAGTGGGGACGGCAATCAGCCCCAGCATTTT. Encoded protein: CASSFGSGDGNQPQHF. The chain combines TRBV5-1 with TRBJ1-5, with a possible D match to TRBD1 (5 bases). This CDR3 is 16 amino acids long. Trimming took 2 bases from V and 2 from J, leaving 14 bases between them. Germline CDR1 and CDR2: SGHRS and YFSETQ.

The V gene is TRBV28, the J gene TRBJ1-3; D ambiguous. From germline, CDR1 is MDHEN and CDR2 SYDVKM. The CDR3 loop spans 15 amino acids. Trimming stripped 8 bases from V and 0 bases from J, with 14 bases between. As DNA, the CDR3 is TGTGCCAGCTTGGGTCCTCCCAACTCTGGAAACACCATATATTTT. It encodes CASLGPPNSGNTIYF.

The CDR3 nucleotides are TGTGCCTGGAGTGTACGAGGGGCCACTGAAGCTTTCTTT. Translating gives CAWSVRGATEAFF. The chain employs TRBV30 and TRBJ1-1; tentative D call: TRBD1 (5 bases). V was clipped by 0 bases and J by 4 bases, with 9 bases between them. In germline, CDR1 is GTSNPN, CDR2 SVGIG (reference sequence). The CDR3 is made up of 13 amino acids.